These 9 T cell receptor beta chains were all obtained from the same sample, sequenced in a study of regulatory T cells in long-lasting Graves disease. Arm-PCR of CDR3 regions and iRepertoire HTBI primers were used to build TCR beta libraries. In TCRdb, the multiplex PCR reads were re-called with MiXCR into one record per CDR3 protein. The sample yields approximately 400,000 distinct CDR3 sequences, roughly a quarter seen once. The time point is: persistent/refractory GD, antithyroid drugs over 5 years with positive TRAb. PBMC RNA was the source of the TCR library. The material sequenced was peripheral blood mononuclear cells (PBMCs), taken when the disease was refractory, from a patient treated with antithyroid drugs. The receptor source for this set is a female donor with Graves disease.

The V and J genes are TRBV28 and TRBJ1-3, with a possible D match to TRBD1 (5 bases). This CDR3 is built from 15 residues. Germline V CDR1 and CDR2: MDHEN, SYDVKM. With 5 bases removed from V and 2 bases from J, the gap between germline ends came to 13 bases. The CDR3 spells CASSRSGVAGNTIYF. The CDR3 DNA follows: TGTGCCAGCAGTCGATCGGGGGTCGCTGGAAACACCATATATTTT.

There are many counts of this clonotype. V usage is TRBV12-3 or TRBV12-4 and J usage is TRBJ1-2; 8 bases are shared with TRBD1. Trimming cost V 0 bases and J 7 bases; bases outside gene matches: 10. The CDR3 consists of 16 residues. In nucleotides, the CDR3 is TGTGCCAGCAGTTTAGCGCTAGTCGGGACAGGCCCTGGCTACACCTTC. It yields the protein CASSLALVGTGPGYTF.

CDR3 sequence reads: CASSPRTGRTEAFF. CDR3 DNA sequence: TGTGCCAGCAGCCCGCGGACAGGGCGGACTGAAGCTTTCTTT. The V and J genes are TRBV7-9 and TRBJ1-1; 8 positions match TRBD1. Germline V gene data show CDR1 as SEHNR and CDR2 as FQNEAQ (reference sequence). V lost 5 bases to trimming and J lost 5 bases; unmatched junction nucleotides: 7. CDR3 length equals 14 residues. The full variable domain, its missing parts supplied by reference TRBV7-9 and TRBJ1-1, is DTGVSQNPRHKITKRGQNVTFRCDPISEHNRLYWYRQTLGQGPEFLTYFQNEAQLEKSRLLSDRFSAERPKGSFSTLEIQRTEQGDSAMYLCASSPRTGRTEAFFGQGTRLTVV.

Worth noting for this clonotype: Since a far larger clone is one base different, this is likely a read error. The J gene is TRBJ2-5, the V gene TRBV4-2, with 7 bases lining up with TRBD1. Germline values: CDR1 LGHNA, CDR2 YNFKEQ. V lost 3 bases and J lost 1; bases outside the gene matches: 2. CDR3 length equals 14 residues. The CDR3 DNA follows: TGTGCCAGCAGCCAGGACAGGCGCCAAGAGACCCAGTACTTC. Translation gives CASSQDRRQETQYF.

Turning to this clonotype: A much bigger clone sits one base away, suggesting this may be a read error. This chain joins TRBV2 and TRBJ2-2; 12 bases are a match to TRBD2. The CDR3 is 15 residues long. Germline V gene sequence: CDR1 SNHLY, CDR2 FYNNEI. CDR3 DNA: TGTACCAGCAGTGAAACGACTAGCGGGAGTGAGGAGCTGTTTTTT. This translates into CTSSETTSGSEELFF.

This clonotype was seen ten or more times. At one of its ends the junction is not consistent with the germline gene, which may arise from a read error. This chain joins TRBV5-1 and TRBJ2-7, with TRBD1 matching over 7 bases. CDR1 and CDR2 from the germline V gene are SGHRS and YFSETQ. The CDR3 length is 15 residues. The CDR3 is CASSLAVGQSREQYF. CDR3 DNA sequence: TGTGCCAGCAGCTTGGCCGTGGGACAGTCGCGCGAGCAGTACTTC.

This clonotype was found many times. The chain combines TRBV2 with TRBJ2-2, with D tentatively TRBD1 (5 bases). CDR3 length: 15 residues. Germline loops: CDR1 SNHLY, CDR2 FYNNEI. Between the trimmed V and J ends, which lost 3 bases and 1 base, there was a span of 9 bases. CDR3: CASSDGRVNTGELFF. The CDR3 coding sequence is TGTGCCAGCAGTGATGGCAGGGTGAACACCGGGGAGCTGTTTTTT.

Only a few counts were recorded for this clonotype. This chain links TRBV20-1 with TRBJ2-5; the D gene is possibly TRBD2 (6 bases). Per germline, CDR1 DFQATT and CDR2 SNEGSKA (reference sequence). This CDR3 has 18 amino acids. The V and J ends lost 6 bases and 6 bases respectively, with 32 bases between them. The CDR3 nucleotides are TGCAGTGCAGATGCGGTTACCCCGGGACTTTTGGTTTTGAAGACCCAGTACTTC. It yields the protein CSADAVTPGLLVLKTQYF.

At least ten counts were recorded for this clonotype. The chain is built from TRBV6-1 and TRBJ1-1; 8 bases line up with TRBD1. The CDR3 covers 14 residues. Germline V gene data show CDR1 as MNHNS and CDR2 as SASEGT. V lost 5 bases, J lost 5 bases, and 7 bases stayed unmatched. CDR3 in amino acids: CASSRTGQVTEAFF. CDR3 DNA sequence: TGTGCCAGCAGTAGGACAGGGCAGGTTACTGAAGCTTTCTTT.